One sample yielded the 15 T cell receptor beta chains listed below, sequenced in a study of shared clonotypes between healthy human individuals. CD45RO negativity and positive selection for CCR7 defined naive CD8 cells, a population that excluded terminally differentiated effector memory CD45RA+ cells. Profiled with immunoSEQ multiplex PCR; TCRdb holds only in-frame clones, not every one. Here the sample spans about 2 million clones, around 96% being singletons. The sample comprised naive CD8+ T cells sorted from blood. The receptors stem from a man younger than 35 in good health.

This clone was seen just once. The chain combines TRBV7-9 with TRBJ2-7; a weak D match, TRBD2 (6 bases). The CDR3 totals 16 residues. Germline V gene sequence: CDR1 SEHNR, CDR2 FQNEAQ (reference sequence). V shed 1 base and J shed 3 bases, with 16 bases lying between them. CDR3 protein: CASSLGWGVSIYEQYF. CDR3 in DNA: TGTGCCAGCAGCTTAGGATGGGGGGTTTCGATCTACGAGCAGTACTTC. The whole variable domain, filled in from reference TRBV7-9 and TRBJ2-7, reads DTGVSQNPRHKITKRGQNVTFRCDPISEHNRLYWYRQTLGQGPEFLTYFQNEAQLEKSRLLSDRFSAERPKGSFSTLEIQRTEQGDSAMYLCASSLGWGVSIYEQYFGPGTRLTVT.

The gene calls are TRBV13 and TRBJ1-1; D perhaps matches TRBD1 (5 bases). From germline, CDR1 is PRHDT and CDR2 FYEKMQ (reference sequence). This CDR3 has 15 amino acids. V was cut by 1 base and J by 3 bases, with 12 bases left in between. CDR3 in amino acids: CASSLVQGKDTEAFF. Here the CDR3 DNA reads TGTGCCAGCAGCTTAGTTCAGGGTAAGGACACTGAAGCTTTCTTT.

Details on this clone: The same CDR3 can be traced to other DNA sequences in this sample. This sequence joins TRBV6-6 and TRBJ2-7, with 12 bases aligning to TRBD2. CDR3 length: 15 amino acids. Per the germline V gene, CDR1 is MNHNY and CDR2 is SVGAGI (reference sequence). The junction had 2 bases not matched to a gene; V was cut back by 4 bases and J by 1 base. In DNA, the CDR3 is TGTGCCAGCAGTTCGGGACTAGCGGGTTCCTACGAGCAGTACTTC. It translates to CASSSGLAGSYEQYF.

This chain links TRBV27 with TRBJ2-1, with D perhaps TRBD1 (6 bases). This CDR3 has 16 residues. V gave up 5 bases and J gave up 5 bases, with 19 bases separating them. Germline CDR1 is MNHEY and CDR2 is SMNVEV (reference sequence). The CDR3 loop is CASSPRDTLPDNEQFF. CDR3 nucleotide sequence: TGTGCCAGCAGTCCCAGGGACACCCTACCTGACAATGAGCAGTTCTTC.

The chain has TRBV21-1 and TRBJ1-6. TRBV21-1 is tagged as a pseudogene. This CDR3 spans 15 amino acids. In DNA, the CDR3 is TGTGCCAGCGACGGACGGGTAGATTATAATTCACCCCTCCACTTT. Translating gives CASDGRVDYNSPLHF.

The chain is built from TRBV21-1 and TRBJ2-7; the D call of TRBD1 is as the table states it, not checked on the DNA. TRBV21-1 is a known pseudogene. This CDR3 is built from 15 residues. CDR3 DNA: TGTGCCAGCAGCAAAAGGTCCCAGGGGTCCTACGAGCAGTACTTC. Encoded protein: CASSKRSQGSYEQYF.

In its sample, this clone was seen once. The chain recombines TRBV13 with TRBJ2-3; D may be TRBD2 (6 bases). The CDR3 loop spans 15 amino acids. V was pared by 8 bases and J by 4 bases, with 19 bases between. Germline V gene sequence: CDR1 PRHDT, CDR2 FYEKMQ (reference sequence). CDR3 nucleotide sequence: TGTGCCAGCTCCCGGCGGGACCCTGTGGCAGATACGCAGTATTTT. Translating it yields CASSRRDPVADTQYF.

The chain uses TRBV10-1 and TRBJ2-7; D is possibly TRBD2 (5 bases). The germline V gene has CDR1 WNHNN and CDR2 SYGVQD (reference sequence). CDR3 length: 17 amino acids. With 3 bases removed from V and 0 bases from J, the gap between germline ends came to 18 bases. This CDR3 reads CASSDPAGNTSSYEQYF. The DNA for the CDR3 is TGCGCCAGCAGTGACCCTGCGGGTAACACGTCCTCCTACGAGCAGTACTTC.

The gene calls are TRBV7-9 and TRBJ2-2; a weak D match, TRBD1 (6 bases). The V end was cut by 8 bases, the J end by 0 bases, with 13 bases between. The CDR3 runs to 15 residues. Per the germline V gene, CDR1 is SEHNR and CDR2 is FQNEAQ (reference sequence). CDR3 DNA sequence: TGTGCCAGCGGTCCCGGGACAACGAACACCGGGGAGCTGTTTTTT. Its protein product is CASGPGTTNTGELFF. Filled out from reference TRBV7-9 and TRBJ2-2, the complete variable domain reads DTGVSQNPRHKITKRGQNVTFRCDPISEHNRLYWYRQTLGQGPEFLTYFQNEAQLEKSRLLSDRFSAERPKGSFSTLEIQRTEQGDSAMYLCASGPGTTNTGELFFGEGSRLTVL.

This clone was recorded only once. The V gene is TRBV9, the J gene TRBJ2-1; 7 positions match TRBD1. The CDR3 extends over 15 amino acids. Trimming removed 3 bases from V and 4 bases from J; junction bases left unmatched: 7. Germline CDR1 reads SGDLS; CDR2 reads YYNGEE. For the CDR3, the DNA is TGTGCCAGCAGCGAATACAGGGGCGGGTACAATGAGCAGTTCTTC. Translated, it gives CASSEYRGGYNEQFF. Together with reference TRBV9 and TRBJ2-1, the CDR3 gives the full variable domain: DSGVTQTPKHLITATGQRVTLRCSPRSGDLSVYWYQQSLDQGLQFLIQYYNGEERAKGNILERFSAQQFPDLHSELNLSSLELGDSALYFCASSEYRGGYNEQFFGPGTRLTVL.

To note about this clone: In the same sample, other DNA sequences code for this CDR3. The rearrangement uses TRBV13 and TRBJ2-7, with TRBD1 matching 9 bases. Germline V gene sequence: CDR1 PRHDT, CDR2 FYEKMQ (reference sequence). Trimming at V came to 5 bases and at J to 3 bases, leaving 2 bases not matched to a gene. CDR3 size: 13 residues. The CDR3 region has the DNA TGTGCCAGCAGCGAGGGACAGGGCTACGAGCAGTACTTC. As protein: CASSEGQGYEQYF.

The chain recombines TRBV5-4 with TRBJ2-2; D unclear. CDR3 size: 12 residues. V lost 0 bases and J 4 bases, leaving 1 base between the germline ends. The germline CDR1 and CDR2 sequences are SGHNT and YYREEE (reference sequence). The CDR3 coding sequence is TGTGCCAGCAGCTTGGCCACCGGGGAGCTGTTTTTT. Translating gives CASSLATGELFF.

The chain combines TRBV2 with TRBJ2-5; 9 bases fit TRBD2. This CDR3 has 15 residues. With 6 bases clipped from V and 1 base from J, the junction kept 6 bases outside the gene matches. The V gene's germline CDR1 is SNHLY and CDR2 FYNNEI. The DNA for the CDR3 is TGTGCCAGCAGGCGGTCTAGCGGGGTCCAAGAGACCCAGTACTTC. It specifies CASRRSSGVQETQYF.

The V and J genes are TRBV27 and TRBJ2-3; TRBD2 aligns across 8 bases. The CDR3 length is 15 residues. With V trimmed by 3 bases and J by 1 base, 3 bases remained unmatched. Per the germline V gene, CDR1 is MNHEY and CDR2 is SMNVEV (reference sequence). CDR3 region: CASSFDSGGTDTQYF. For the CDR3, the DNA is TGTGCCAGCAGTTTTGATAGCGGGGGCACAGATACGCAGTATTTT.

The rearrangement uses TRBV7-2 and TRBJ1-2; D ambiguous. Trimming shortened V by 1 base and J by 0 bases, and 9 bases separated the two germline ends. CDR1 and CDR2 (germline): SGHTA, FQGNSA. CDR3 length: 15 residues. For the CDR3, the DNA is TGTGCCAGCAGCTTAGGAGACGAAGCTAACTATGGCTACACCTTC. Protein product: CASSLGDEANYGYTF.